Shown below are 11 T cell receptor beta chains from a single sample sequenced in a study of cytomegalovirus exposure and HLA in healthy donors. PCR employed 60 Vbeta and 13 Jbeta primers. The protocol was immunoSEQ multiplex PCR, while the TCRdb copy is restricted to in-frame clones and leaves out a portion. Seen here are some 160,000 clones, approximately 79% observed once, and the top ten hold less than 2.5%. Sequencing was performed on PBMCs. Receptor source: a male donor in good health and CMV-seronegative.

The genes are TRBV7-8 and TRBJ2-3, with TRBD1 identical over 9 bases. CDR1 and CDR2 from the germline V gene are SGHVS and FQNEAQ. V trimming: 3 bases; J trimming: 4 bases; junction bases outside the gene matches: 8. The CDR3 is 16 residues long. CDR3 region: CASSLGPDRGADTQYF. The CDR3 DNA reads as TGTGCCAGCAGCTTGGGGCCCGACAGGGGGGCAGATACGCAGTATTTT.

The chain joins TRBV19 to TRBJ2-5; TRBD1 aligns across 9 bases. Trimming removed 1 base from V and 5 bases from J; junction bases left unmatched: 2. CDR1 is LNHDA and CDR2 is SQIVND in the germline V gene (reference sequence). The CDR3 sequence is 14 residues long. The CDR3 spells CASSIGTGVETQYF. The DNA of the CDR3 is TGTGCCAGTAGTATAGGGACAGGGGTTGAGACCCAGTACTTC.

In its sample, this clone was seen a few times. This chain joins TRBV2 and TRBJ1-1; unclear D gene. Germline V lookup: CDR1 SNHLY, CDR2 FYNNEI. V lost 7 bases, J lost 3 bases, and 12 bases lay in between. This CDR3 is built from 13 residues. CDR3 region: CASIPGSYTEAFF. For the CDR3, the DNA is TGTGCCAGCATTCCGGGGAGTTACACTGAAGCTTTCTTT.

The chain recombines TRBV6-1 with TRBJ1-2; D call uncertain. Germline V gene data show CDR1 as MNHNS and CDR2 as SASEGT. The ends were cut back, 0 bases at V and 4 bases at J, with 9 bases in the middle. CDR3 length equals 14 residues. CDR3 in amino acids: CASSEASTTYGYTF. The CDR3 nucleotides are TGTGCCAGCAGTGAAGCTTCAACTACCTATGGCTACACCTTC.

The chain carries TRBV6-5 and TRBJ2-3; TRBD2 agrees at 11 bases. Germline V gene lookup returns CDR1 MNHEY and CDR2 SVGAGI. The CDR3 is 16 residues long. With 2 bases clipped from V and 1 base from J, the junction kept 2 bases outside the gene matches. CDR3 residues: CASSYVAGGRTDTQYF. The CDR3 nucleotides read TGTGCCAGCAGTTACGTAGCGGGGGGGCGCACAGATACGCAGTATTTT.

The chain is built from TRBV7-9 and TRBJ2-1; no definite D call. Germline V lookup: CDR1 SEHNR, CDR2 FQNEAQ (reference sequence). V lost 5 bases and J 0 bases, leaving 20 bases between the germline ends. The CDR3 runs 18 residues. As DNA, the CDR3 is TGTGCCAGCAGCCCTCTTGTTGGGCCACAGAGCTCCTACAATGAGCAGTTCTTC. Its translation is CASSPLVGPQSSYNEQFF.

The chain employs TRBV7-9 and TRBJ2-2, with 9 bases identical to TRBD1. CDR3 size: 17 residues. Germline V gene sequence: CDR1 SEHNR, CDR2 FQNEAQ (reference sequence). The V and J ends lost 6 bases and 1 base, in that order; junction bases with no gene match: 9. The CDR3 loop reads CASRPRTGERNTGELFF. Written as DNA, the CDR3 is TGTGCCAGCAGACCAAGGACAGGGGAGAGGAACACCGGGGAGCTGTTTTTT.

CDR3 protein: CASSYLGTGTDEQYF. In nucleotides, the CDR3 is TGTGCCAGCAGTTACCTGGGGACAGGGACTGACGAGCAGTACTTC. The chain carries TRBV6-5 and TRBJ2-7, with 9 bases that match TRBD1. The V gene end was trimmed by 2 bases and the J gene end by 5 bases; junction bases not matched to a gene: 7. The germline V gene encodes CDR1 MNHEY and CDR2 SVGAGI. The CDR3 is 15 amino acids.

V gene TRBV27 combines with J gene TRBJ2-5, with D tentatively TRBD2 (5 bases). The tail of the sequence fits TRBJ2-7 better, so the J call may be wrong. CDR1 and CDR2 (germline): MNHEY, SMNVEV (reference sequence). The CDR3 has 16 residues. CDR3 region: CASSLVGGLGSYEQYF. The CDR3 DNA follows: TGTGCCAGCAGTTTGGTAGGAGGCCTTGGCTCCTACGAGCAGTACTTC.

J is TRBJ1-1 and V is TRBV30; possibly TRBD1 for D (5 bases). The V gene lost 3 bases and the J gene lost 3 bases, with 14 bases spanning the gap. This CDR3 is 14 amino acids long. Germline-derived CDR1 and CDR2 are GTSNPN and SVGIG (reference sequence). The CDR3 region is CAWRGGAAYTEAFF. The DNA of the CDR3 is TGTGCCTGGAGGGGAGGGGCAGCGTACACTGAAGCTTTCTTT.

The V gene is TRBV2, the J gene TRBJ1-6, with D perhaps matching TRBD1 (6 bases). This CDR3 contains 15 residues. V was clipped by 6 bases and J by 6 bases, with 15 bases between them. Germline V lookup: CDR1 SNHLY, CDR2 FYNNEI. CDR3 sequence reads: CASSLQGGTNSPLHF. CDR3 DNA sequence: TGTGCCAGCAGCCTACAGGGAGGGACTAATTCACCCCTCCACTTT.